Below are 22 T cell receptor beta chains sequenced from a single sample in a study of blood T cell repertoires in COVID-19. The assay was immunoSEQ multiplex PCR, and TCRdb's table has in-frame clones only and misses some. The sample gives roughly 190,000 clones, less than 80% of which show up once; approximately 13% is in the top ten. Sequenced input: peripheral blood. These receptors came from a woman aged 45-60 years with acute or convalescent COVID-19.

The chain carries TRBV7-6 and TRBJ1-6; possible D gene TRBD1, 6 bases. CDR1 SGHVS and CDR2 FNYEAQ come from the germline V gene. The CDR3 consists of 15 residues. Trimming stripped 0 bases from V and 7 bases from J, with 10 bases between. The CDR3 sequence is CASSLAQGRNSPLHF. DNA of the CDR3: TGTGCCAGCAGCTTAGCCCAGGGGCGGAATTCACCCCTCCACTTT.

The chain employs TRBV7-8 and TRBJ2-1; D may be TRBD1 (5 bases). The CDR3 loop spans 12 amino acids. Looked up from germline, CDR1 is SGHVS and CDR2 is FQNEAQ. Between the trimmed V and J ends, which lost 2 bases and 10 bases, there was a span of 9 bases. For the CDR3, the DNA is TGTGCCAGCAGCTTAACAGGCCGGGAGCAGTTCTTC. It is translated as CASSLTGREQFF.

The V and J genes are TRBV6-5 and TRBJ1-3, with a weak D call TRBD1 (5 bases). The V end was cut by 5 bases, the J end by 3 bases, with 14 bases between. Germline CDR1 MNHEY, CDR2 SVGAGI. This CDR3 comprises 15 residues. CDR3 nucleotide sequence: TGTGCCAGCAGTATGGTCGGGGGGGGTGGAAACACCATATATTTT. The encoded protein is CASSMVGGGGNTIYF.

This clone was seen only a few times. The chain uses TRBV19 and TRBJ1-3; no definite D call. The germline CDR1 and CDR2 sequences are LNHDA and SQIVND (reference sequence). V gave up 7 bases and J gave up 4 bases, with 8 bases separating them. The CDR3 sequence is 12 residues long. The CDR3 DNA is TGTGCCAGTACCAAACTCGGAAACACCATATATTTT. As protein: CASTKLGNTIYF.

The rearrangement joins TRBV10-1 to TRBJ2-7; 8 nucleotides agree with TRBD2. CDR3 length equals 14 residues. The V and J ends lost 2 bases and 4 bases, in that order; junction bases with no gene match: 4. In germline, CDR1 is WNHNN, CDR2 SYGVQD (reference sequence). The DNA for the CDR3 is TGCGCCAGCAGTGAGGGCGGGAGGTCTTACGAGCAGTACTTC. This translates into CASSEGGRSYEQYF.

The chain joins TRBV5-1 to TRBJ2-2; 12 bases fit TRBD2. CDR1 and CDR2 (germline): SGHRS, YFSETQ. J lost 5 bases, V lost 1 base, and 0 bases had no gene match. CDR3 length: 15 amino acids. CDR3 protein: CASSLTSGGTGELFF. The CDR3, as DNA: TGCGCCAGCAGCTTGACTAGCGGGGGGACCGGGGAGCTGTTTTTT.

The chain carries TRBV9 and TRBJ1-3, with 11 bases that match TRBD1. CDR1 and CDR2 from the germline V gene are SGDLS and YYNGEE. This CDR3 is built from 16 residues. Trimming removed 5 bases from V and 1 base from J; junction bases left unmatched: 5. The CDR3 sequence: CASSDGTGGSGNTIYF. The CDR3 region has the DNA TGTGCCAGCAGTGACGGGACAGGGGGTTCTGGAAACACCATATATTTT.

The chain combines TRBV21-1 with TRBJ1-1; TRBD1, the table's D call, lacks a check against the DNA. TRBV21-1 is described as a pseudogene. This CDR3 has 12 residues. The DNA of the CDR3 is TGTGCCAGAGGGGGCATGAACACTGAAGCTTTCTTT. As protein: CARGGMNTEAFF.

This clone was counted a few times. The genes are TRBV27 and TRBJ1-1; perhaps TRBD1 as D (6 bases). Germline-derived CDR1 and CDR2 are MNHEY and SMNVEV (reference sequence). V gave up 4 bases and J gave up 4 bases, with 25 bases separating them. This CDR3 comprises 18 residues. The DNA for the CDR3 is TGTGCCAGCAGTTCCCGTGATATTCAGGGGCGCGTCGGCACTGAAGCTTTCTTT. Its translation is CASSSRDIQGRVGTEAFF.

Details on this clone: The junction departs from the called germline gene at one end, perhaps through a read error. The chain is built from TRBV3-1 (or the pseudogene TRBV3-2) and TRBJ2-2, with D possibly TRBD2 on 5 matching bases. CDR1 is LGHDT and CDR2 is YNNKEL in the germline V gene (reference sequence). The CDR3 runs 14 residues. The CDR3 DNA sequence: TGTGCCAGCAGCCAAGTGAGGATACACCGGGGAGCTGTTTTT. Translation gives CASSQVRIHRGAVF.

This clone has just one count. This chain links TRBV27 with TRBJ1-4; 8 nucleotides align to TRBD1. Per the germline V gene, CDR1 is MNHEY and CDR2 is SMNVEV (reference sequence). The CDR3 spans 18 residues. V gave up 1 base and J gave up 5 bases; unmatched junction bases: 12. This CDR3 is CASSLLGGWDRRNEKLFF. CDR3 bases: TGTGCCAGCAGTTTATTGGGGGGCTGGGACAGGCGAAATGAAAAACTGTTTTTT.

The chain combines TRBV19 with TRBJ1-2; tentative D call: TRBD1 (5 bases). Trimming removed 7 bases from V and 0 bases from J, with 15 bases in between. Germline V gene sequence: CDR1 LNHDA, CDR2 SQIVND (reference sequence). This CDR3 has 15 amino acids. The CDR3 nucleotides are TGTGCCAGTACCACTCGGGGACTGGCTAACTATGGCTACACCTTC. This codes for CASTTRGLANYGYTF.

V is TRBV5-6 and J is TRBJ1-5, with D unresolved. This CDR3 has 15 residues. V lost 1 base and J 3 bases, leaving 11 bases between the germline ends. CDR1 and CDR2 from the germline V gene are SGHDT and YYEEEE. The CDR3 reads CASSLRGLVNQPQHF. The CDR3 DNA reads TGTGCCAGCAGCTTGAGAGGGTTGGTCAATCAGCCCCAGCATTTT.

V gene TRBV29-1 combines with J gene TRBJ2-1; 8 nucleotides line up with TRBD2. The CDR3 runs 21 residues. Trimming took 4 bases from V and 9 from J; bases not matched to a gene: 32. CDR1 SQVTM and CDR2 ANQGSEA come from the germline V gene. The CDR3 nucleotides are TGCAGCGTTGTGGGGCTAATTTGGGGGACAAGGGGACTAGACGGGGTGGGTGAGCAGTTCTTC. The encoded protein is CSVVGLIWGTRGLDGVGEQFF.

The V call is TRBV19, the J call TRBJ2-1; D may be TRBD1 (5 bases). The CDR3 contains 13 residues. Germline lookup yields CDR1 LNHDA and CDR2 SQIVND (reference sequence). Trimming took off 2 bases at V and 10 bases at J, with 12 bases between the two ends. The CDR3 DNA follows: TGTGCCAGTAGTATATCACAGGTTGGGGAGCAGTTCTTC. As protein: CASSISQVGEQFF.

The chain uses TRBV18 and TRBJ2-2; D is unclear. The CDR3 spans 14 residues. Germline loops: CDR1 KGHSH, CDR2 LQKENI. The germline V and J ends were trimmed by 6 bases and 2 bases, with 10 bases remaining between them. The CDR3 DNA reads as TGTGCCAGCTCCACCAGACTCAACACCGGGGAGCTGTTTTTT. This sequence encodes CASSTRLNTGELFF.

The genes are TRBV30 and TRBJ1-2; 7 nucleotides line up with TRBD1. V trimming: 2 bases; J trimming: 0 bases; junction bases outside the gene matches: 3. This CDR3 comprises 14 residues. The germline gives CDR1 GTSNPN, CDR2 SVGIG (reference sequence). The CDR3 nucleotides read TGTGCCTGGAGTAAGGGGGCGGCTAACTATGGCTACACCTTC. Protein sequence: CAWSKGAANYGYTF.

The CDR3 region has the DNA TGTGCCAGCAGTTACACGCGACAGGAAGCTTTCTTT. Protein sequence: CASSYTRQEAFF. The chain carries TRBV6-2 or TRBV6-3 and TRBJ1-1; D perhaps matches TRBD1 (5 bases). This CDR3 region has 12 residues. Deletions cut 2 bases from V and 8 bases from J, with 9 bases between. Looked up from germline, CDR1 is MNHEY and CDR2 is SVGEGT.

The chain carries TRBV12-3 or TRBV12-4 and TRBJ2-5; D is uncertain. There are 12 residues in the CDR3. The ends were cut back, 2 bases at V and 5 bases at J, with 6 bases in the middle. CDR3 DNA sequence: TGTGCCAGCAGTTTATCCGCGGAGACCCAGTACTTC. Protein product: CASSLSAETQYF.

The CDR3 nucleotides are TGTGCCAGCAGCTTAGCGGCGGGAGTAGGGAATGAGCAGTTCTTC. Translated, it gives CASSLAAGVGNEQFF. The chain recombines TRBV7-2 with TRBJ2-1; 7 nucleotides align to TRBD2. The CDR3 loop spans 15 amino acids. CDR1 and CDR2 from the germline V gene are SGHTA and FQGNSA. With V trimmed by 0 bases and J by 7 bases, 6 bases remained unmatched.

The chain has TRBV5-1 and TRBJ2-3; 9 positions match TRBD1. V was pared by 4 bases and J by 2 bases, with 8 bases of the junction left unmatched. CDR3 length: 16 amino acids. Germline V gene data show CDR1 as SGHRS and CDR2 as YFSETQ. This CDR3 reads CASSIPGQGITDTQYF. CDR3 coding DNA: TGCGCCAGCAGCATACCGGGACAGGGTATCACAGATACGCAGTATTTT.

The chain couples TRBV6-5 to TRBJ2-3; 7 positions agree with TRBD2. V trimming: 3 bases; J trimming: 3 bases; junction bases outside the gene matches: 6. There are 15 residues in the CDR3. Germline values: CDR1 MNHEY, CDR2 SVGAGI. For the CDR3, the DNA is TGTGCCAGCAGTTATTCGCGGGAGAGAACAGATACGCAGTATTTT. It codes for CASSYSRERTDTQYF.